One sample yielded the 5 T cell receptor beta chains listed below, sequenced in a study of shared clonotypes between healthy human individuals. TCRdb's copy holds only in-frame clones and misses some; the assay was immunoSEQ multiplex PCR. This sample yields over 400,000 clones, of which approximately 81% are seen a single time; roughly 13% belongs to the top ten. Sequenced material: PBMCs. The receptors stem from a woman between 40 and 55 years old in good health. Some clones in this sample may be carry-over from other donors' samples.

This chain connects TRBV7-6 to TRBJ2-2; D gene unclear. The CDR3 sequence is 14 residues long. Trimming pared 0 bases from V and 2 bases from J, leaving 4 bases between. CDR1 is SGHVS, CDR2 FNYEAQ, per germline. This CDR3 is CASSLAHNTGELFF. The DNA for the CDR3 is TGTGCCAGCAGCTTAGCGCACAACACCGGGGAGCTGTTTTTT.

The J gene is TRBJ1-1, the V gene TRBV7-8; 7 bases agree with TRBD1. The CDR3 runs to 14 residues. Germline V CDR1 and CDR2: SGHVS, FQNEAQ. After removal of 4 bases from V and 3 bases from J, the junction contained 5 bases not matched to a gene. CDR3 in DNA: TGTGCCAGCAGCTCGACGGACAGGTACACTGAAGCTTTCTTT. It specifies CASSSTDRYTEAFF.

This clone was counted ten times or more. The rearrangement joins TRBV7-9 to TRBJ1-1; D remains ambiguous. This CDR3 comprises 16 residues. Trimming removed 1 base at V and 0 bases at J, with 12 bases between. Germline V gives CDR1 SEHNR, CDR2 FQNEAQ (reference sequence). The CDR3 spells CASSLGAGRLNTEAFF. CDR3 coding DNA: TGTGCCAGCAGCTTAGGGGCTGGACGTCTGAACACTGAAGCTTTCTTT.

The chain has TRBV7-9 and TRBJ2-1; a possible D gene is TRBD2 (6 bases). CDR1 and CDR2 from the germline V gene are SEHNR and FQNEAQ (reference sequence). The CDR3 spans 15 residues. Trimming pared 1 base from V and 12 bases from J, leaving 19 bases between. CDR3 residues: CASSLVDNRLGRQFF. The CDR3 DNA reads TGTGCCAGCAGCTTAGTGGACAACCGACTAGGCAGGCAGTTCTTC.

V usage is TRBV10-1 and J usage is TRBJ2-7; D unclear. CDR1 and CDR2 from the germline V gene are WNHNN and SYGVQD (reference sequence). The CDR3 runs to 13 residues. V lost 2 bases to trimming and J lost 5 bases, with 10 bases between them. The CDR3 DNA reads as TGCGCCAGCAGTGAGGGGGAAGTCAACGAGCAGTACTTC. As protein: CASSEGEVNEQYF.